A single sample is the source of the 29 T cell receptor beta chains below, sequenced in a study of blood T cells in healthy people across ages (dated by TCRdb to the mid-2010s). The method was 5' RACE. Instrument used: Illumina HiSeq 2500. A second PCR of about 7 to 12 cycles was run with a J-beta primer mix and a sample-barcoded 5' primer. Starting from the raw public reads, TCRdb applied fastp trimming at Q25, assembled clones with MiXCR and retained in-frame beta chains. Each entry is one CDR3 protein sequence, shown with its most common DNA and genes. This sample holds about 720,000 distinct CDR3 sequences; over 20% were observed only once. Roughly 22% of the sample is taken by the ten largest. Sequences were obtained from blood. The receptor set was obtained from a man between 70 and 80 years old in good health.

This clonotype was found a few times. The chain has TRBV10-3 and TRBJ2-3; D gene ambiguous. V was pared by 5 bases and J by 6 bases, with 6 bases between. This CDR3 contains 11 residues. The germline V gene encodes CDR1 ENHRY and CDR2 SYGVKD. DNA of the CDR3: TGTGCCATCAGTCCGGCTGATACGCAGTATTTT. Translated, it gives CAISPADTQYF.

The chain has TRBV12-3 or TRBV12-4 and TRBJ1-1; 8 nucleotides line up with TRBD1. The CDR3 is 15 amino acids. V dropped 3 bases and J dropped 5; count of bases not matched to a gene: 8. In nucleotides, the CDR3 is TGTGCCAGCAGTTTGGGGAGGACAGGGCTAACTGAAGCTTTCTTT. As protein: CASSLGRTGLTEAFF.

This clonotype was detected only a few times. The chain employs TRBV3-1 and TRBJ1-4; D remains unclear. The CDR3 has 14 residues. Trimming took off 6 bases at V and 8 bases at J, with 16 bases between the two ends. Germline loops: CDR1 LGHDT, CDR2 YNNKEL (reference sequence). CDR3 sequence (DNA): TGTGCCAGCAGTCCTGGGTTCGCGGCAGAAAAACTGTTTTTT. This translates into CASSPGFAAEKLFF.

The genes are TRBV4-1 and TRBJ2-5; 9 nucleotides agree with TRBD2. Germline trimming cut 6 bases from V and 1 base from J; bases unmatched to any gene: 12. The CDR3 is 17 amino acids. CDR1 and CDR2 from the germline V gene are MGHRA and YSYEKL. CDR3 DNA sequence: TGCGCCAGCAGAAAAACGGGGCAGCGGGAGGCCCAAGAGACCCAGTACTTC. It codes for CASRKTGQREAQETQYF.

V and J are TRBV18 and TRBJ2-1; D is unclear. The J call is doubtful: the DNA matches TRBJ2-7 better. The length of the CDR3 is 10 residues. CDR1 KGHSH and CDR2 LQKENI come from the germline V gene. CDR3 in DNA: TGTGCCAGCCAAATGGCGGAGCAGTACGTC. This translates into CASQMAEQYV.

This clonotype appeared a few times. This chain connects TRBV13 to TRBJ2-1; 10 nucleotides align to TRBD2. The CDR3 has 16 amino acids. The trim removed 0 bases at V and 12 bases at J, leaving 11 bases unmatched. Germline assignment: CDR1 PRHDT and CDR2 FYEKMQ (reference sequence). In nucleotides, the CDR3 is TGTGCCAGCAGCTTAGGGCCCGGGACTAGCGTTCTTGGGCAGTTCTTC. Translation gives CASSLGPGTSVLGQFF.

This clonotype was seen only a few times. DNA of the CDR3: TGTGCCAGCAGCTTAGAGGACAGGCGGCATACGCAGTATTTT. Translation gives CASSLEDRRHTQYF. V gene TRBV7-6 combines with J gene TRBJ2-3; 7 bases are shared with TRBD1. The junction had 5 bases not matched to a gene; V was cut back by 1 base and J by 7 bases. Per germline, CDR1 SGHVS and CDR2 FNYEAQ. This CDR3 has 14 residues.

The J gene is TRBJ2-7, the V gene TRBV5-6; D may be TRBD1 (6 bases). CDR1 SGHDT and CDR2 YYEEEE come from the germline V gene. Trimming took off 4 bases at V and 4 bases at J, with 18 bases between the two ends. The CDR3 contains 15 residues. The CDR3 region is CASSPRVAGEYEQYF. The DNA of the CDR3 is TGTGCCAGCAGCCCACGGGTGGCAGGGGAATACGAGCAGTACTTC.

This chain connects TRBV24-1 to TRBJ1-1; 9 bases line up with TRBD1. Trimming removed 9 bases from V and 4 bases from J; junction bases left unmatched: 11. Germline V lookup: CDR1 KGHDR, CDR2 SFDVKD. CDR3 length: 15 amino acids. CDR3 protein: CATRDRDAPVTEAFF. The CDR3 nucleotides are TGTGCCACCCGGGACAGGGATGCACCGGTCACTGAAGCTTTCTTT.

This clonotype was recorded a few times. The chain uses TRBV12-3 or TRBV12-4 and TRBJ2-5; 7 bases are a match to TRBD2. The J call is uncertain, as TRBJ2-1 better fits the DNA end. The CDR3 runs 13 residues. The CDR3 here is CASSLGTSGTQFF. CDR3 sequence (DNA): TGTGCCAGCAGTTTAGGGACTAGTGGGACCCAGTTCTTC.

At least ten counts were recorded for this clonotype. The J gene is TRBJ2-5, the V gene TRBV5-1, with no clear D. The CDR3 length is 13 residues. Germline V gene sequence: CDR1 SGHRS, CDR2 YFSETQ. V lost 0 bases and J lost 5, with 8 bases in between. CDR3 sequence reads: CASSLAEPETQYF. The CDR3 DNA sequence: TGCGCCAGCAGCTTGGCCGAGCCGGAGACCCAGTACTTC. Full variable domain (missing parts from reference TRBV5-1 and TRBJ2-5): KAGVTQTPRYLIKTRGQQVTLSCSPISGHRSVSWYQQTPGQGLQFLFEYFSETQRNKGNFPGRFSGRQFSNSRSEMNVSTLELGDSALYLCASSLAEPETQYFGPGTRLLVL.

This clonotype showed up many times. V usage is TRBV19 and J usage is TRBJ2-5; the D is unclear. Judging by the DNA end, TRBJ2-1 fits better; the J call may be wrong. CDR1 and CDR2 (germline): LNHDA, SQIVND (reference sequence). The CDR3 has 13 amino acids. The CDR3 nucleotides are TGTGCCAGTAGTATATCCGGATACAATGAGCAGTTCTTC. Amino acids: CASSISGYNEQFF.

This chain connects TRBV18 to TRBJ1-4, with D tentatively TRBD1 (5 bases). V was pared by 6 bases and J by 5 bases, with 13 bases between. CDR1 KGHSH and CDR2 LQKENI come from the germline V gene. This CDR3 comprises 14 residues. CDR3 amino acids: CASSWAGSNEKLFF. The CDR3 DNA reads TGTGCCAGCTCGTGGGCAGGGTCCAATGAAAAACTGTTTTTT.

V and J are TRBV12-3 or TRBV12-4 and TRBJ2-2; perhaps TRBD2 as D (7 bases). The CDR3 totals 15 residues. V was pared by 7 bases and J by 4 bases, with 16 bases between. In DNA form, the CDR3 reads TGTGCCAGCAATCCGTGGGGGGGCGGCACCGGGGAGCTGTTTTTT. Protein sequence: CASNPWGGGTGELFF.

The rearrangement uses TRBV28 and TRBJ2-5, with 8 bases identical to TRBD1. This CDR3 is 17 amino acids long. V lost 6 bases, J lost 1 base, and 13 bases stayed unmatched. Per the germline V gene, CDR1 is MDHEN and CDR2 is SYDVKM. DNA for the CDR3: TGTGCCAGCAGCGTTGATTTGACAGGGGTGACCCAAGAGACCCAGTACTTC. This encodes CASSVDLTGVTQETQYF.

The chain employs TRBV5-1 and TRBJ2-5; TRBD1 matches 8 bases. TRBJ2-1 explains the end of the DNA better; the J call may be wrong. This CDR3 region has 14 residues. Germline assignment: CDR1 SGHRS and CDR2 YFSETQ. DNA for the CDR3: TGCGCCAGCAGCTTGTTACAGGGGGTAGGGGAGCAGTTCTTC. Its translation: CASSLLQGVGEQFF.

The V gene is TRBV7-9, the J gene TRBJ2-3, with D maybe TRBD2 (5 bases). Germline values: CDR1 SEHNR, CDR2 FQNEAQ (reference sequence). The V end lost 8 bases, the J end lost 2 bases, and 14 bases lay between the germline ends. The CDR3 is made up of 14 amino acids. The CDR3 sequence: CASGHTGNTDTQYF. Here the CDR3 DNA reads TGTGCCAGCGGTCATACGGGAAACACAGATACGCAGTATTTT.

CDR3 amino acids: CASSSFMRGEQYV. The DNA of the CDR3 is TGTGCCAGCAGCAGCTTTATGAGGGGCGAGCAGTACGTC. J is TRBJ2-7 and V is TRBV7-9; D possibly matches TRBD1 or TRBD2 (5 bases each). The V gene's germline CDR1 is SEHNR and CDR2 FQNEAQ (reference sequence). Trimming removed 5 bases from V and 6 bases from J, with 14 bases in between. This CDR3 is built from 13 residues.

This clonotype has more than one count but fewer than ten. The CDR3 DNA reads TGTGCCAGCAGTGCAGACAGGGGGCCTCAGCCCCAGCATTTT. It specifies CASSADRGPQPQHF. This chain uses TRBV28 with TRBJ1-5; 10 bases are shared with TRBD1. This CDR3 spans 14 amino acids. Germline lookup yields CDR1 MDHEN and CDR2 SYDVKM. With 5 bases clipped from V and 6 bases from J, the junction kept 4 bases outside the gene matches.

The chain couples TRBV20-1 to TRBJ2-2; 14 bases are a match to TRBD2. V lost 5 bases to trimming and J lost 1 base; unmatched junction nucleotides: 15. CDR1 is DFQATT and CDR2 is SNEGSKA in the germline V gene (reference sequence). There are 20 residues in the CDR3. The CDR3 is CSAPGTSGGLFDLNTGELFF. DNA of the CDR3: TGCAGTGCTCCCGGGACTAGCGGGGGCCTTTTTGATTTGAACACCGGGGAGCTGTTTTTT.

Worth noting for this clonotype: No conserved phenylalanine or tryptophan is present at the end of the CDR3, so a read error is the likely explanation. The V and J genes are TRBV5-1 and TRBJ2-5, with D hard to call. Germline CDR1 SGHRS, CDR2 YFSETQ. V lost 2 bases and J lost 4, with 9 bases in between. The CDR3 is 13 residues long. The CDR3 DNA sequence: TGCGCCAGCAGCTTACGTGTCGGAGAGACCCAGTACCTC. It encodes CASSLRVGETQYL.

This clonotype was seen ten or more times. This chain uses TRBV29-1 with TRBJ2-1; no clear D. Germline assignment: CDR1 SQVTM and CDR2 ANQGSEA. The V end was cut by 3 bases, the J end by 2 bases, with 8 bases between. CDR3 length: 13 residues. DNA for the CDR3: TGCAGCGTTGAGGGGATCCCCTACAATGAGCAGTTCTTC. Translation gives CSVEGIPYNEQFF.

The chain uses TRBV5-1 and TRBJ2-4; perhaps D is TRBD1 or TRBD2 (5 bases each). The ends were cut back, 7 bases at V and 0 bases at J, with 17 bases in the middle. Germline lookup yields CDR1 SGHRS and CDR2 YFSETQ. The CDR3 loop spans 16 amino acids. DNA of the CDR3: TGCGCCAGCTCTGAGGGGATTTTACTAGCCAAAAACATTCAGTACTTC. Translated: CASSEGILLAKNIQYF.

The table lists this clonotype with a few counts. V usage is TRBV10-3 and J usage is TRBJ2-3; D uncertain. Germline V CDR1 and CDR2: ENHRY, SYGVKD. Trimming removed 2 bases from V and 1 base from J, with 10 bases in between. The CDR3 is 15 residues long. CDR3 in amino acids: CAISERLTGTDTQYF. The CDR3 DNA follows: TGTGCCATCAGTGAGCGCCTTACAGGCACAGATACGCAGTATTTT.

There are a few counts of this clonotype. The chain joins TRBV12-3 or TRBV12-4 to TRBJ1-5; TRBD1 matches 8 bases. This CDR3 has 15 amino acids. Unmatched junction bases numbered 5, after V lost 2 bases and J lost 5 bases. The CDR3 loop is CASSLSGGRYQPQHF. The CDR3, as DNA: TGTGCCAGCAGTTTATCAGGGGGCCGTTATCAGCCCCAGCATTTT.

The chain employs TRBV6-5 and TRBJ2-7; tentative D call: TRBD2 (5 bases). The J call is in doubt because the DNA end fits TRBJ2-1 better. The CDR3 length is 16 residues. Germline lookup yields CDR1 MNHEY and CDR2 SVGAGI. The CDR3, as DNA: TGTGCCAGCAGTTACTCGAATCGGCGGGTATTAAATGAGCAGTTCTTC. This gives the protein CASSYSNRRVLNEQFF.

This clonotype turned up a few times. The rearrangement joins TRBV30 to TRBJ1-2; no reliable D call. V gave up 2 bases and J gave up 2 bases, with 9 bases separating them. Germline CDR1 GTSNPN, CDR2 SVGIG (reference sequence). This CDR3 has 13 amino acids. The CDR3 nucleotides read TGTGCCTGGAGTTCGGACGGAAACTATGGCTACACCTTC. This codes for CAWSSDGNYGYTF.

This clonotype showed up just a few times. CDR3 sequence (DNA): TGTGCCAGCACCCGGGACAGGGACGTCGAGCAGTACTTC. Encoded protein: CASTRDRDVEQYF. V gene TRBV5-5 combines with J gene TRBJ2-7; 9 bases fit TRBD1. The V gene's germline CDR1 is SGHKS and CDR2 YYEKEE (reference sequence). V shed 6 bases, J shed 6 bases, and the junction held 7 bases outside the gene matches. The CDR3 loop spans 13 amino acids.

The chain uses TRBV20-1 and TRBJ2-1; 9 nucleotides align to TRBD2. V shed 5 bases and J 4 bases; nucleotides not matched to a gene: 12. The germline gives CDR1 DFQATT, CDR2 SNEGSKA (reference sequence). The CDR3 extends over 16 amino acids. The CDR3: CSACPTGTSRYNEQFF. In DNA, the CDR3 is TGCAGTGCTTGCCCCACCGGGACTAGCAGATACAATGAGCAGTTCTTC.